These 32 T cell receptor beta chains came from one sample sequenced in a study of Ad26.COV2.S vaccination and SARS-CoV-2 variants. The treatment here: roughly 20 received Ad26.COV2.S at low or high dose, single or two shots; 5 received placebo; per-sample allocation not given. At day 63 after the first vaccine or placebo injection, samples were drawn. Sequenced by immunoSEQ multiplex PCR; TCRdb stores in-frame clones only, minus some. The table has about 680,000 clones, roughly 90% seen once. This specimen was peripheral blood, taken in a trial of Ad26.COV2.S vaccine versus placebo. The receptors stem from a person aged 18-65 years who received the Ad26.COV2.S COVID-19 vaccine or a placebo.

The rearrangement joins TRBV14 to TRBJ2-7, with D unresolved. Trimming removed 2 bases at V and 2 bases at J, with 10 bases between. Germline assignment: CDR1 SGHDN and CDR2 FVKESK. This CDR3 contains 14 residues. CDR3 DNA sequence: TGTGCCAGCAGCCAATTAAGCTTTGCCTACGAGCAGTACTTC. Amino acid sequence: CASSQLSFAYEQYF.

The chain carries TRBV14 and TRBJ1-2; D may be TRBD1 (5 bases). V gave up 4 bases and J gave up 4 bases, with 7 bases separating them. The CDR3 contains 12 residues. Germline-derived CDR1 and CDR2 are SGHDN and FVKESK. CDR3 sequence (DNA): TGTGCCAGCAGCCCGGGACCCTATGGCTACACCTTC. Translating gives CASSPGPYGYTF.

The genes are TRBV6-5 and TRBJ2-3; 7 bases are a match to TRBD1. Trimming cost V 6 bases and J 1 base; bases outside gene matches: 7. Germline CDR1 and CDR2: MNHEY and SVGAGI. The CDR3 is 15 residues long. The CDR3: CASSRLGQGTDTQYF. CDR3 DNA sequence: TGTGCCAGCAGCCGCCTAGGACAGGGCACAGATACGCAGTATTTT.

The chain employs TRBV19 and TRBJ1-2; D uncertain. The CDR3 is 13 amino acids. Trimming left V 5 bases short and J 2 bases short, with 9 bases between. Germline assignment: CDR1 LNHDA and CDR2 SQIVND (reference sequence). The CDR3 here is CASSATLNYGYTF. The CDR3 DNA follows: TGTGCCAGTAGTGCAACTCTCAACTATGGCTACACCTTC.

The chain has TRBV7-9 and TRBJ1-4; D is unresolved. CDR1 and CDR2 from the germline V gene are SEHNR and FQNEAQ (reference sequence). The CDR3 is made up of 15 amino acids. V was cut by 5 bases and J by 8 bases, with 18 bases left in between. CDR3 amino acids: CASSRTTGFSEKLFF. The CDR3 DNA is TGTGCCAGCAGCAGGACCACGGGGTTCAGCGAAAAACTGTTTTTT.

V usage is TRBV30 and J usage is TRBJ1-5; D may be TRBD1 (6 bases). The CDR3 runs to 14 residues. V lost 0 bases to trimming and J lost 6 bases, with 12 bases between them. The germline CDR1 and CDR2 sequences are GTSNPN and SVGIG (reference sequence). The CDR3 is CAWSVGGGGQPQHF. The CDR3 coding sequence is TGTGCCTGGAGTGTTGGGGGCGGGGGTCAGCCCCAGCATTTT.

This clone was detected only once. The chain carries TRBV5-5 and TRBJ2-5; TRBD2 agrees at 12 bases. CDR1 is SGHKS and CDR2 is YYEKEE in the germline V gene (reference sequence). The CDR3 is 19 residues long. With V trimmed by 4 bases and J by 1 base, 14 bases remained unmatched. The CDR3 protein is CASSRRTSGILGAQETQYF. In DNA, the CDR3 is TGTGCCAGCAGCCGTCGGACTAGCGGGATCCTGGGGGCCCAAGAGACCCAGTACTTC.

This chain uses TRBV6-5 with TRBJ1-1; unclear D gene. This CDR3 comprises 13 residues. Between the trimmed V and J ends, which lost 2 bases and 4 bases, there was a span of 8 bases. Germline V gene data show CDR1 as MNHEY and CDR2 as SVGAGI. CDR3 DNA sequence: TGTGCCAGCAGTTACGGGTGGGGCACTGAAGCTTTCTTT. Translating it yields CASSYGWGTEAFF.

V and J are TRBV10-3 and TRBJ2-2, with a tentative D call TRBD1 (7 bases). Trimming took 8 bases from V and 9 from J, leaving 25 bases between them. The CDR3 consists of 16 residues. In germline, CDR1 is ENHRY, CDR2 SYGVKD. The CDR3 sequence: CAIGKEGQVGGRELFF. CDR3 DNA sequence: TGTGCCATCGGAAAAGAAGGACAGGTGGGGGGCCGGGAGCTGTTTTTT.

CDR3 region: CASGLATGGHTEAFF. The CDR3 DNA sequence: TGTGCTAGTGGTTTGGCCACAGGGGGCCATACTGAAGCTTTCTTT. The chain combines TRBV12-5 with TRBJ1-1; 9 bases fit TRBD1. With V trimmed by 1 base and J by 5 bases, 5 bases remained unmatched. Germline V gene sequence: CDR1 LGHNT, CDR2 FRNRAP. The CDR3 is made up of 15 amino acids.

The rearrangement joins TRBV9 to TRBJ2-7; TRBD2 aligns across 7 bases. Germline lookup yields CDR1 SGDLS and CDR2 YYNGEE. J was trimmed by 2 bases and V by 0 bases; bases with no gene match: 5. The CDR3 contains 15 residues. CDR3 in amino acids: CASSVGVLATYEQYF. The CDR3 DNA is TGTGCCAGCAGCGTAGGTGTACTAGCGACCTACGAGCAGTACTTC.

About this clone: Other nucleotide sequences from this sample produce the same CDR3. This chain connects TRBV7-2 to TRBJ2-1, with D maybe TRBD2 (6 bases). Germline V gives CDR1 SGHTA, CDR2 FQGNSA. Trimming stripped 6 bases from V and 4 bases from J, with 13 bases between. The length of the CDR3 is 14 residues. The CDR3 DNA is TGTGCCAGCAGTCCCGGGACTCAATACAATGAGCAGTTCTTC. Protein product: CASSPGTQYNEQFF. Variable domain in full (rest from reference TRBV7-2 and TRBJ2-1): GAGVSQSPSNKVTEKGKDVELRCDPISGHTALYWYRQSLGQGLEFLIYFQGNSAPDKSGLPSDRFSAERTGGSVSTLTIQRTQQEDSAVYLCASSPGTQYNEQFFGPGTRLTVL.

This chain connects TRBV6-6 to TRBJ2-5; 8 bases agree with TRBD1. Trimming at V came to 5 bases and at J to 3 bases, leaving 5 bases not matched to a gene. The germline gives CDR1 MNHNY, CDR2 SVGAGI (reference sequence). This CDR3 is built from 14 residues. The CDR3 nucleotides read TGTGCCAGCAGTCGCTCGACAGGGGAAGAGACCCAGTACTTC. This gives the protein CASSRSTGEETQYF.

This clone was seen a single time. The rearrangement links TRBV6-5 to TRBJ1-2; 8 nucleotides align to TRBD1. The CDR3 is 13 amino acids. V lost 6 bases to trimming and J lost 7 bases; unmatched junction nucleotides: 7. Germline CDR1 is MNHEY and CDR2 is SVGAGI. The CDR3 region has the DNA TGTGCCAGCAGGCCTGACAGGGGTCTTGGCTACACCTTC. Amino acid sequence: CASRPDRGLGYTF.

The V and J genes are TRBV7-9 and TRBJ1-1; no firm D call. CDR1 and CDR2 (germline): SEHNR, FQNEAQ (reference sequence). This CDR3 spans 13 amino acids. The germline V and J ends were trimmed by 7 bases and 3 bases, with 12 bases remaining between them. CDR3 nucleotides: TGTGCCAGCACCACCTATGCGGACACTGAAGCTTTCTTT. Encoded protein: CASTTYADTEAFF.

The chain links TRBV7-9 to TRBJ2-1, with D possibly TRBD2 on 6 matching bases. CDR1 and CDR2 (germline): SEHNR, FQNEAQ (reference sequence). V lost 8 bases to trimming and J lost 4 bases, with 15 bases between them. The CDR3 runs 14 residues. CDR3 in amino acids: CASHGAGLYNEQFF. As DNA, the CDR3 is TGTGCCAGCCATGGGGCAGGACTATACAATGAGCAGTTCTTC. Combining the CDR3 with reference TRBV7-9 and TRBJ2-1 gives the whole variable domain DTGVSQNPRHKITKRGQNVTFRCDPISEHNRLYWYRQTLGQGPEFLTYFQNEAQLEKSRLLSDRFSAERPKGSFSTLEIQRTEQGDSAMYLCASHGAGLYNEQFFGPGTRLTVL.

The V and J genes are TRBV6-5 and TRBJ1-6; D unclear. The CDR3 is made up of 12 amino acids. The V gene lost 6 bases and the J gene lost 9 bases, with 9 bases spanning the gap. Germline V gives CDR1 MNHEY, CDR2 SVGAGI. In nucleotides, the CDR3 is TGTGCCAGCAGAAAGCCAGGTTCACCCCTCCACTTT. Protein sequence: CASRKPGSPLHF.

The genes are TRBV30 and TRBJ1-5, with D tentatively TRBD1 (6 bases). Germline CDR1 reads GTSNPN; CDR2 reads SVGIG (reference sequence). Trimming cost V 3 bases and J 1 base, with 7 bases left between them. The CDR3 length is 13 residues. The CDR3 protein is CAWRGQSNQPQHF. The CDR3 nucleotides are TGTGCCTGGAGAGGACAGAGCAATCAGCCCCAGCATTTT.

The gene calls are TRBV5-1 and TRBJ2-1; D uncertain. Trimming stripped 1 base from V and 0 bases from J, with 8 bases between. The CDR3 is 15 amino acids. The V gene's germline CDR1 is SGHRS and CDR2 YFSETQ. The DNA for the CDR3 is TGCGCCAGCAGCTTGCCGGGTGTCTCCTACAATGAGCAGTTCTTC. This encodes CASSLPGVSYNEQFF.

In nucleotides, the CDR3 is TGTGCCAGCAGCTTAATGACAGGAGCCTACGAGCAGTACTTC. It codes for CASSLMTGAYEQYF. This chain joins TRBV11-1 and TRBJ2-7, with D possibly being TRBD1 (6 bases). The CDR3 spans 14 residues. Trimming stripped 2 bases from V and 2 bases from J, with 10 bases between. Germline V gene sequence: CDR1 SGHAT, CDR2 FQDESV (reference sequence).

The genes are TRBV3-1 (or the pseudogene TRBV3-2) and TRBJ1-1; maybe TRBD1 (6 bases). Deletions cut 4 bases from V and 11 bases from J, with 14 bases between. The CDR3 consists of 12 residues. CDR1 and CDR2 (germline): LGHDT, YNNKEL (reference sequence). The CDR3 DNA reads TGTGCCAGCAGCCGGGACACCGAAACGGCTTTCTTT. It specifies CASSRDTETAFF.

The V call is TRBV7-6, the J call TRBJ2-1; 10 nucleotides agree with TRBD2. V gave up 0 bases and J gave up 8 bases; unmatched junction bases: 7. The CDR3 has 16 amino acids. Looked up from germline, CDR1 is SGHVS and CDR2 is FNYEAQ. CDR3 sequence (DNA): TGTGCCAGCAGCTTAGCGATGTCTAGCGGGAGCTATGAGCAGTTCTTC. Translating gives CASSLAMSSGSYEQFF.

The genes are TRBV12-5 and TRBJ2-2, with D unclear. V lost 1 base and J lost 5, with 8 bases in between. The CDR3 totals 14 residues. Germline V gene data show CDR1 as LGHNT and CDR2 as FRNRAP. This CDR3 reads CASGLGTSTGELFF. The CDR3 region has the DNA TGTGCTAGTGGTTTGGGGACCTCAACCGGGGAGCTGTTTTTT.

The V and J genes are TRBV11-2 and TRBJ2-1; 7 bases match TRBD2. The trim removed 5 bases at V and 10 bases at J, leaving 11 bases unmatched. The CDR3 is 14 residues long. Germline CDR1 is SGHAT and CDR2 is FQNNGV. This CDR3 is CASSPLGGEGEQFF. CDR3 DNA sequence: TGTGCCAGCAGCCCCCTGGGCGGGGAGGGGGAGCAGTTCTTC.

This chain uses TRBV10-2 with TRBJ2-2, with a possible D match to TRBD1 (6 bases). The CDR3 is made up of 13 amino acids. V lost 8 bases and J lost 6, with 13 bases in between. In germline, CDR1 is WSHSY, CDR2 SAAADI. In DNA, the CDR3 is TGCGCCAGCTGTTTTGAGGGGGCCGGGGAGCTGTTTTTT. Residues: CASCFEGAGELFF.

Of note for this clone: Other DNA sequences in this sample translate to the same CDR3. The chain links TRBV6-2 or TRBV6-3 to TRBJ1-5, with a weak D call TRBD1 (5 bases). Looked up from germline, CDR1 is MNHEY and CDR2 is SVGEGT. The germline V and J ends were trimmed by 2 bases and 0 bases, with 5 bases remaining between them. CDR3 length: 14 amino acids. In DNA, the CDR3 is TGTGCCAGCAGTTACGGGGGTAGCAATCAGCCCCAGCATTTT. Amino acids: CASSYGGSNQPQHF.

CDR3 protein: CASSRASGRRSDEQYF. CDR3 DNA sequence: TGCGCCAGCAGCCGGGCTAGCGGGAGGAGATCGGACGAGCAGTACTTC. The rearrangement uses TRBV5-1 and TRBJ2-7, with 11 nucleotides matching TRBD2. Germline V gives CDR1 SGHRS, CDR2 YFSETQ. The CDR3 runs 16 residues. The junction had 11 bases not matched to a gene; V was cut back by 4 bases and J by 5 bases. Looking up the rest from reference TRBV5-1 and TRBJ2-7 gives the full variable domain: KAGVTQTPRYLIKTRGQQVTLSCSPISGHRSVSWYQQTPGQGLQFLFEYFSETQRNKGNFPGRFSGRQFSNSRSEMNVSTLELGDSALYLCASSRASGRRSDEQYFGPGTRLTVT.

The chain employs TRBV6-6 and TRBJ2-6, with 9 bases identical to TRBD1. V lost 6 bases and J lost 0; bases outside the gene matches: 9. Germline V gene lookup returns CDR1 MNHNY and CDR2 SVGAGI (reference sequence). The CDR3 extends over 18 amino acids. CDR3 in DNA: TGTGCCAGCAGCCGACAGGGGGTCTATTTCTCTGGGGCCAACGTCCTGACTTTC. Protein sequence: CASSRQGVYFSGANVLTF.

V is TRBV7-2 and J is TRBJ1-5; D remains ambiguous. V lost 4 bases and J 0 bases, leaving 10 bases between the germline ends. Germline lookup yields CDR1 SGHTA and CDR2 FQGNSA. The CDR3 length is 15 residues. CDR3 sequence reads: CASSSVLLSNQPQHF. The CDR3 nucleotides read TGTGCCAGCAGCTCTGTCCTTCTTAGCAATCAGCCCCAGCATTTT.

This chain connects TRBV5-1 to TRBJ2-1; D not resolved. V was shortened by 4 bases and J by 8 bases, with 13 bases between the two germline ends. Looked up from germline, CDR1 is SGHRS and CDR2 is YFSETQ. CDR3 length: 13 amino acids. The CDR3 DNA reads as TGCGCCAGCAGCCCCCCGGTTGCCTATGAGCAGTTCTTC. It is translated as CASSPPVAYEQFF.

V is TRBV7-2 and J is TRBJ2-6; the D gene could be TRBD1 or TRBD2 (5 bases each). Germline CDR1 and CDR2: SGHTA and FQGNSA. Trimming removed 4 bases at V and 0 bases at J, with 13 bases between. The CDR3 is made up of 17 amino acids. The DNA of the CDR3 is TGTGCCAGCAGCTGGGGACGCCAGAGCTCTGGGGCCAACGTCCTGACTTTC. It yields the protein CASSWGRQSSGANVLTF. Supplemented by reference TRBV7-2 and TRBJ2-6, the full variable domain reads GAGVSQSPSNKVTEKGKDVELRCDPISGHTALYWYRQSLGQGLEFLIYFQGNSAPDKSGLPSDRFSAERTGGSVSTLTIQRTQQEDSAVYLCASSWGRQSSGANVLTFGAGSRLTVL.

V is TRBV2 and J is TRBJ2-1; 8 bases align to TRBD2. From germline, CDR1 is SNHLY and CDR2 FYNNEI. V lost 7 bases, J lost 10 bases, and 15 bases stayed unmatched. This CDR3 is built from 15 residues. Here the CDR3 reads CASTPGLDMVGEQFF. The CDR3 DNA is TGTGCCAGCACCCCGGGACTAGACATGGTTGGGGAGCAGTTCTTC.